The rows below give T cell receptor beta chains drawn from one sample of a study of blood T cell repertoires in COVID-19. The protocol was immunoSEQ multiplex PCR, while the TCRdb copy is restricted to in-frame clones and leaves out a portion. The sample contains around 58,000 clones, roughly 85% of which appear only once. Sequences were obtained from peripheral blood. These receptors were obtained from a woman between 55 and 75 years old with COVID-19, enrolled during active disease. Both conserved end residues are part of each CDR3. The order of the fields is V gene, clone size, J gene, D gene, CDR3 DNA, CDR3 protein. A D gene is named only where the DNA matches it firmly. Rows may omit the clone size; those that give it use once, few, many or a size class.

TRBV5-8	-	TRBJ1-1	-	TGTGCCAGCAGCTTGGAGCGGGCAGTGGGCCTGAACACTGAAGCTTTCTTT	CASSLERAVGLNTEAFF
TRBV7-9	-	TRBJ1-1	-	TGTGCCAGCAGCTATGCGGGTCAGGTGGGGACTGAAGCTTTCTTT	CASSYAGQVGTEAFF
TRBV4-3	-	TRBJ2-7	TRBD1	TGCGCCAGCAGCCAATGGGACAGGGGGCAATCACGGCAGTACTTC	CASSQWDRGQSRQYF
TRBV5-1	-	TRBJ1-1	-	TGCGCCAGCAGCTTCACGGGGAACACTGAAGCTTTCTTT	CASSFTGNTEAFF
TRBV19	-	TRBJ2-6	-	TGTGCCAGTAGTATGGGCGGGTATGGGGCCAACGTCCTGACTTTC	CASSMGGYGANVLTF
TRBV11-2	-	TRBJ2-5	TRBD1	TGTGCCAGCAGCTTGGGGACAGGGGCAAGGGAGACCCAGTACTTC	CASSLGTGARETQYF
TRBV4-3	few	TRBJ2-6	-	TGCGCCAGCAGCCAAGATCCGGTGAACTCTGGGGCCAACGTCCTGACTTTC	CASSQDPVNSGANVLTF
TRBV6-2/TRBV6-3	-	TRBJ1-5	TRBD1	TGTGCCAGCAGCTCTCCGGGACAGGGGACTTCCTTATGGAATCAGCCCCAGCATTTT	CASSSPGQGTSLWNQPQHF
TRBV24-1	-	TRBJ2-1	-	TGTGCCACCAGTGACCCCCAGGGGGGTGAGCAGTTCTTC	CATSDPQGGEQFF
TRBV7-2	once	TRBJ2-1	-	TGTGCCAGCAGCCCCACTAATGGGTACAATGAGCAGTTCTTC	CASSPTNGYNEQFF
TRBV2	once	TRBJ1-2	TRBD1	TGTGCCAGCAGGACAGGGTCGGGAGGCTACACCTTC	CASRTGSGGYTF
TRBV18	-	TRBJ2-2	-	TGTGCCAGCTCCCCCGGGACTGCGTCCGGGGAGCTGTTTTTT	CASSPGTASGELFF
TRBV21-1	-	TRBJ1-6	-	TGTGCCAGCAGCCCAAGACAGGGAGAAATATCACCCCTCCACTTT	CASSPRQGEISPLHF
TRBV18	-	TRBJ1-6	-	TGTGCCAGCTCACGCGTTTTAGATTCACCCCTCCACTTT	CASSRVLDSPLHF
TRBV19	-	TRBJ1-2	-	TGTGCCAGTAGTCAGGTTTCCGACCCCAACTATGGCTACACCTTC	CASSQVSDPNYGYTF
TRBV12-3/TRBV12-4	-	TRBJ2-2	-	TGTGCCAGCAGTTTTTTTGCGGGTGTGCTGTTTTTT	CASSFFAGVLFF
TRBV13	few	TRBJ1-1	-	TGTGCCAGCGGTTATGACAAGAACACTGAAGCTTTCTTT	CASGYDKNTEAFF
TRBV29-1	-	TRBJ1-2	TRBD1	TGCAGCGTTGAAGACCTCGACAGGGGCCCAGGCTACACCTTC	CSVEDLDRGPGYTF
TRBV5-6	many	TRBJ2-2	-	TGTGCCAGCAGCTTGGATCTTTCTCCCGGGACCGGGGAGCTGTTTTTT	CASSLDLSPGTGELFF
TRBV6-8	-	TRBJ1-2	-	TGTGCCAGCAGTACTCCAGGGCAACTAACTAACTATGGCTACACCTTC	CASSTPGQLTNYGYTF
TRBV27	-	TRBJ2-2	-	TGTGCCAGCACCCCTTGGGGAGACACCGGGGAGCTGTTTTTT	CASTPWGDTGELFF
TRBV2	-	TRBJ2-7	-	TGTGCCAGCAGTGAAGGCCCGGGGGAATACGAGCAGTACTTC	CASSEGPGEYEQYF
TRBV27	-	TRBJ2-7	TRBD2	TGTGCCAGCAGCTTGACTAGCGGGAGTCACTACGAGCAGTACTTC	CASSLTSGSHYEQYF
TRBV5-4	-	TRBJ2-4	-	TGTGCCAGCAGCTTGAGGGATGGGAGCTGGGCCAAAAACATTCAGTACTTC	CASSLRDGSWAKNIQYF